This T cell receptor beta chain originates from a study of quantifying T cell responses using KT2 cells. Study details: TCR alpha and beta constant-region primers primed reverse transcription of RNA. Points from the study as a whole: Detection of KT2 sequences held at the lowest tested level, about one cell per 100,000 PBMC.

An oligo carrying a UMI was ligated to the cDNA 3' end. First-round PCR used four to five cycles and beta primers RC1.1 and RC1.2 covering TRBC1 and TRBC2. TCRdb reprocessed the UMI-ligation and nested PCR reads with MiXCR, giving one entry per CDR3 protein. Of some 33,000 distinct CDR3 sequences detected, about a tenth appear once; the ten largest clones hold approximately 8.7%. Known numbers of the T cell clone KT2 were added to PBMC. Notes on this clonotype: What it binds is not known.

The receptor comes from a human donor. The material sequenced was PBMCs spiked with cells of the T cell clone KT2.

CDR3 residues: CASSDGNNNEQFF. The CDR3 coding sequence is TGTGCCAGCAGTGACGGGAACAACAATGAGCAGTTCTTC. The chain links TRBV6-4 to TRBJ2-1; D unresolved. Germline values: CDR1 MRHNA, CDR2 SNTAGT. The CDR3 covers 13 residues. V lost 2 bases, J lost 5 bases, and 7 bases lay in between.